This paragraph reports one T cell receptor beta chain. The antigen is not known. Germline V gene data show CDR1 as LNHDA and CDR2 as SQIVND (reference sequence). The CDR3 is made up of 15 amino acids. V lost 1 base to trimming and J lost 4 bases, with 11 bases between them. The PCR ran on 60 Vbeta and 13 Jbeta primers. Clones were sequenced by immunoSEQ multiplex PCR, and TCRdb holds only the in-frame ones, with some missing. Here the sample spans 210,000 or so clones, approximately 83% being singletons. The data originate from a study of cytomegalovirus exposure and HLA in healthy donors. General observations from the study: As a later analysis revealed, the rate of TCR association differed by HLA locus, with DRB1 most and HLA-C fewest.

The specimen sequenced was PBMCs. The rearrangement links TRBV19 to TRBJ1-5; no reliable D call. This receptor was taken from a boy younger than 10 in good health and CMV-seronegative. The CDR3: CASSIGIRGNQPQHF. CDR3 DNA sequence: TGTGCCAGTAGTATAGGTATTCGGGGAAATCAGCCCCAGCATTTT.